This TCR beta chain was recovered during a study of pediatric ulcerative colitis. V shed 5 bases and J 7 bases; nucleotides not matched to a gene: 7. CDR3 length: 15 residues. Germline assignment: CDR1 MNHEY and CDR2 SVGAGI. Before the diagnostic colonoscopy, ulcerative colitis patients were free of immunosuppressive medication. The blood sample was taken during the colonoscopy visit. Data came from immunoSEQ multiplex PCR; TCRdb stores just in-frame clones and leaves some out. The sample contains 50,000 to 65,000 clones, 85% to 90% of which appear only once. Input material: blood. J is TRBJ2-3 and V is TRBV6-5; 12 bases are a match to TRBD2. The receptor was derived from a boy younger than 18 with severe ulcerative colitis. CDR3 loop: CASSTLAGGENTQYF. The CDR3 DNA reads as TGTGCCAGCAGTACCCTAGCGGGAGGGGAGAATACGCAGTATTTT.